These T cell receptor beta chains were read from a single sample in a study of OX40 agonist ivuxolimab in advanced cancers. TCRdb's copy holds only in-frame clones and misses some; the assay was immunoSEQ multiplex PCR. The sample has around 64,000 clones; around 84% are singletons. Sequenced here: CD4+ or CD8+ T cells sorted from blood, sampled in a trial of the OX40 agonist ivuxolimab. These receptors were collected from an adult with an advanced solid tumor such as melanoma, head and neck, liver or kidney cancer. The CDR3 runs from the conserved cysteine through the conserved F or W. Fields, in order: clone size, D gene, J gene, V gene, CDR3 length, CDR3 protein, CDR3 DNA. A D gene is named only where the DNA matches it firmly. Expanded clones get a size class; other rows say once, few or many, or leave the size out.

clone size: once
D gene: TRBD1
J gene: TRBJ2-7
V gene: TRBV5-1
CDR3 length: 13
CDR3 protein: CASSFRDRVEQYF
CDR3 DNA: TGCGCCAGCAGCTTCCGGGACAGGGTCGAGCAGTACTTC

clone size: NA
D gene: NA
J gene: TRBJ1-2
V gene: TRBV30
CDR3 length: 12
CDR3 protein: CAWSITGRVATF
CDR3 DNA: TGTGCCTGGTCAATCACCGGACGAGTGGCCACCTTC

clone size: once
D gene: TRBD2
J gene: TRBJ2-5
V gene: TRBV5-1
CDR3 length: 15
CDR3 protein: CASSFGGRLQETQYF
CDR3 DNA: TGCGCCAGCAGCTTCGGCGGGAGACTCCAGGAGACCCAGTACTTC

clone size: NA
D gene: TRBD1
J gene: TRBJ2-2
V gene: TRBV5-1
CDR3 length: 16
CDR3 protein: CASSQGTDRNTGELFF
CDR3 DNA: TGCGCCAGCAGCCAAGGGACAGATCGAAACACCGGGGAGCTGTTTTTT

clone size: NA
D gene: NA
J gene: TRBJ1-6
V gene: TRBV7-2
CDR3 length: 17
CDR3 protein: CASSVMLGLKWASPLHF
CDR3 DNA: TGTGCCAGCAGTGTGATGTTGGGCCTTAAATGGGCTTCACCCCTCCACTTT

clone size: NA
D gene: NA
J gene: TRBJ2-3
V gene: TRBV10-3
CDR3 length: 13
CDR3 protein: CAIQVGVSDTQYF
CDR3 DNA: TGTGCCATTCAGGTCGGGGTGTCGGATACGCAGTATTTT

clone size: NA
D gene: TRBD2
J gene: TRBJ2-5
V gene: TRBV4-1
CDR3 length: 15
CDR3 protein: CASSQDGGLAETQYF
CDR3 DNA: TGCGCCAGCAGCCAAGACGGAGGACTAGCAGAGACCCAGTACTTC

clone size: once
D gene: NA
J gene: TRBJ1-2
V gene: TRBV5-6
CDR3 length: 14
CDR3 protein: CASSLAPTNYGYTF
CDR3 DNA: TGTGCCAGCAGCTTGGCCCCCACTAACTATGGCTACACCTTC

clone size: NA
D gene: NA
J gene: TRBJ1-2
V gene: TRBV5-8
CDR3 length: 13
CDR3 protein: CASGTGTLGGYTF
CDR3 DNA: TGTGCCAGCGGCACCGGGACCCTAGGTGGCTACACCTTC

clone size: NA
D gene: NA
J gene: TRBJ1-2
V gene: TRBV18
CDR3 length: 14
CDR3 protein: CASSPGRSSDGYTF
CDR3 DNA: TGTGCCAGCTCCCCGGGACGGTCTTCCGATGGCTACACCTTC

clone size: NA
D gene: TRBD2
J gene: TRBJ2-7
V gene: TRBV4-1
CDR3 length: 16
CDR3 protein: CASSPQTSGSRYEQYF
CDR3 DNA: TGCGCCAGCAGCCCCCAAACTAGCGGGAGTCGCTACGAGCAGTACTTC

clone size: NA
D gene: NA
J gene: TRBJ2-1
V gene: TRBV7-3
CDR3 length: 15
CDR3 protein: CASSLRAESYNEQFF
CDR3 DNA: TGTGCCAGCAGCTTAAGGGCAGAGTCCTACAATGAGCAGTTCTTC

clone size: NA
D gene: NA
J gene: TRBJ1-2
V gene: TRBV6-1
CDR3 length: 13
CDR3 protein: CASSDGGAYGYTF
CDR3 DNA: TGTGCCAGCAGCGACGGGGGGGCCTATGGCTACACCTTC

clone size: once
D gene: NA
J gene: TRBJ2-3
V gene: TRBV5-1
CDR3 length: 15
CDR3 protein: CASSDSIPPTDTQYF
CDR3 DNA: TGCGCCAGCAGCGACAGTATCCCTCCCACAGATACGCAGTATTTT

clone size: NA
D gene: NA
J gene: TRBJ2-5
V gene: TRBV9
CDR3 length: 14
CDR3 protein: CASSVGSIGETQYF
CDR3 DNA: TGTGCCAGCAGCGTAGGAAGCATAGGGGAGACCCAGTACTTC

clone size: NA
D gene: TRBD2
J gene: TRBJ2-1
V gene: TRBV11-2
CDR3 length: 17
CDR3 protein: CASSLGPGGGAGDEQFF
CDR3 DNA: TGTGCCAGCAGCTTAGGCCCTGGCGGGGGGGCGGGCGATGAGCAGTTCTTC